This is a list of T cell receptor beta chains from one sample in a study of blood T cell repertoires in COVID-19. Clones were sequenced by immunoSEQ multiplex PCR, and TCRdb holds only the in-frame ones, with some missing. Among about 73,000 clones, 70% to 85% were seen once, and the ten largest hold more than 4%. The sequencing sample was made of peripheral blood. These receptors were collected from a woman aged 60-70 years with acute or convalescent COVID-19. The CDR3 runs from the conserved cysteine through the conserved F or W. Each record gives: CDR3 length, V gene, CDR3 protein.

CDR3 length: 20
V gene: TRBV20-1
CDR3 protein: CSASIPAGTGSGSAGNTIYF

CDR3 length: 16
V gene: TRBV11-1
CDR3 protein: CASSQKAGGTYNEQFF

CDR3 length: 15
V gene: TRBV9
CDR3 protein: CASSVGGVSSGAQYF

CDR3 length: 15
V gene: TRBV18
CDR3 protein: CASSGQSQGYNEQFF

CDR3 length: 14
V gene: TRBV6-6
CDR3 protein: CASSPRGGDYGYTF

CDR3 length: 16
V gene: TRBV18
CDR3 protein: CASSPGAGVNTDTQYF

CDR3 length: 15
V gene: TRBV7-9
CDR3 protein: CASRRGDRGNEKLFF

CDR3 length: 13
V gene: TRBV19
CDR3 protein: CASKGQGSTEAFF

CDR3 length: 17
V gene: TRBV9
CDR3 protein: CASSLLGTSGKAGELFF

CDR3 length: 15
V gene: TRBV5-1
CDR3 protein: CASSLTGGSAYEQYF

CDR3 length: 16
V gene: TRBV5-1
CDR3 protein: CASSLGLVGITDTQYF

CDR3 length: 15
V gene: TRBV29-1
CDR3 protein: CSVVLAGGSTDTQYF

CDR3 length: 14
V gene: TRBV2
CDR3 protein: CASSEGNRGGEQYF

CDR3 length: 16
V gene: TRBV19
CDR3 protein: CASSNALSPGLDEQFF

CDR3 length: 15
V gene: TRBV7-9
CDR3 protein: CASSTDRGRNTEAFF

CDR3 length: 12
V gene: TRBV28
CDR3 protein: CASSSVNQPQHF

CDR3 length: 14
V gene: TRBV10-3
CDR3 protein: CAIRWGTENYGYTF

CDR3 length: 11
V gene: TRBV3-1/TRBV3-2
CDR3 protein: CASSLFNEQFF

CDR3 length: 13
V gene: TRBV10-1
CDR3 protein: CASSESRGGPQHF

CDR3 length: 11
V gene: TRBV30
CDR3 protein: CACPRPYGYTF

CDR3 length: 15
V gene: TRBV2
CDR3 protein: CASSAGQGVGYGYTF

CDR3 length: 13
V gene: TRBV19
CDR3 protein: CASSSTGSYGYTF

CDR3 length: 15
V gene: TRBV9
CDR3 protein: CASSVGRESSYGYTF

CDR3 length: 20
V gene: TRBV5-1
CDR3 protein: CASSSPSPQGRGGKDQPQHF

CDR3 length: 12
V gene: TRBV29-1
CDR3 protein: CSVGVRDYGYTF

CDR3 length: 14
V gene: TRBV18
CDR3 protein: CASSPGGDNQPQHF

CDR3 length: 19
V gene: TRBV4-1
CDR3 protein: CASSQTSVPTPPGANVLTF

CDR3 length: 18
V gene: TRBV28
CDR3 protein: CASSLLVRTGGDNSPLHF

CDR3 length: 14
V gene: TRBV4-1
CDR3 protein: CASSQLRGQGGYTF

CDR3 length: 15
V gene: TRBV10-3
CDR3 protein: CAAGGERLANNEQFF

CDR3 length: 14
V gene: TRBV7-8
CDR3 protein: CASSTRQGNTEAFF

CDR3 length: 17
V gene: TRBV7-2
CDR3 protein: CASSSTRGQGRYNEQFF

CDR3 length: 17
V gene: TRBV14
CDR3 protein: CASSQDYRSYAPDTQYF

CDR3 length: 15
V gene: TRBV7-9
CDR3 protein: CASSTRGQGATEAFF

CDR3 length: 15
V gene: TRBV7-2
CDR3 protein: CASSLWGQSLDEQYF

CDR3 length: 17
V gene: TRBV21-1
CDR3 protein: CASSISHGQGAFTEAFF